These 4 T cell receptor beta chains were sequenced from one sample in a study of blood T cell repertoires in COVID-19. Assay: immunoSEQ multiplex PCR; the TCRdb copy retains only in-frame clones and omits some. The table shows 250,000 to 300,000 clones, with approximately 88% occurring only once. Sample: peripheral blood. Receptors were obtained from a young woman who had recovered from COVID-19.

The chain is built from TRBV19 and TRBJ1-6; D gene uncertain. From germline, CDR1 is LNHDA and CDR2 SQIVND (reference sequence). V shed 5 bases and J shed 3 bases, with 8 bases lying between them. This CDR3 region has 14 residues. CDR3 sequence: CASSFAFYNSPLHF. The CDR3 DNA reads as TGTGCCAGTAGTTTCGCGTTCTATAATTCACCCCTCCACTTT.

This clone has only a few counts. The rearrangement links TRBV4-1 to TRBJ1-6, with 8 positions matching TRBD1. This CDR3 comprises 17 residues. From germline, CDR1 is MGHRA and CDR2 YSYEKL. V trimming: 1 base; J trimming: 10 bases; junction bases outside the gene matches: 12. CDR3 nucleotide sequence: TGCGCCAGCAGCCAAGTTCCGGCGAGGACAGGGAAATCACCCCTCCACTTT. Protein: CASSQVPARTGKSPLHF.

The chain has TRBV9 and TRBJ1-5; no clear D gene. Trimming pared 3 bases from V and 6 bases from J, leaving 13 bases between. This CDR3 contains 14 residues. The V gene's germline CDR1 is SGDLS and CDR2 YYNGEE. The CDR3 region has the DNA TGTGCCAGCAGCGCGGGATTTGTCGGTCAGCCCCAGCATTTT. Its translation is CASSAGFVGQPQHF.

The chain recombines TRBV5-1 with TRBJ1-1; 7 positions match TRBD1. The CDR3 covers 16 residues. J gave up 4 bases and V 4 bases, and 13 bases lay outside the gene matches. The germline V gene has CDR1 SGHRS and CDR2 YFSETQ. The CDR3 DNA is TGCGCCAGCAGCGCGACTACAGGGGACTTCGGCACTGAAGCTTTCTTT. This translates into CASSATTGDFGTEAFF.